The TCR beta chain under discussion was sequenced for a study of radiation and T cells in renal cell carcinoma. Whole-study context: Nephrectomy followed 15 Gy stereotactic body radiation by 4 weeks.

The CDR3 runs 14 residues. Germline V gene lookup returns CDR1 SGHDT and CDR2 YYEEEE. Trimming stripped 4 bases from V and 4 bases from J, with 14 bases between. Study findings and constraints: In blood, top tumor clones expanded by 2 weeks, shrinking by 4. No pretreatment tumor biopsies were available for baseline clonotypes.

Produced via immunoSEQ multiplex PCR; TCRdb's table is partial and in-frame only. The sample shows tens of thousands of clones, 65% to 90% of them seen only once. Notes on this clone: No antigen is known for it.

Time point defined: baseline pretreatment blood. Noted treatment: 15 Gy SBRT to primary tumor, nephrectomy 4 weeks later. The tumor was a clear cell renal cell carcinoma. The rearrangement uses TRBV5-6 and TRBJ1-1; unclear D gene. Sequenced here: blood, sampled from a patient whose treatment included radiotherapy and nephrectomy. The sequence was obtained from a woman in her seventies with renal cell carcinoma. CDR3 region: CASSPDVGSTEAFF. In DNA, the CDR3 is TGTGCCAGCAGCCCCGACGTGGGGAGCACTGAAGCTTTCTTT.